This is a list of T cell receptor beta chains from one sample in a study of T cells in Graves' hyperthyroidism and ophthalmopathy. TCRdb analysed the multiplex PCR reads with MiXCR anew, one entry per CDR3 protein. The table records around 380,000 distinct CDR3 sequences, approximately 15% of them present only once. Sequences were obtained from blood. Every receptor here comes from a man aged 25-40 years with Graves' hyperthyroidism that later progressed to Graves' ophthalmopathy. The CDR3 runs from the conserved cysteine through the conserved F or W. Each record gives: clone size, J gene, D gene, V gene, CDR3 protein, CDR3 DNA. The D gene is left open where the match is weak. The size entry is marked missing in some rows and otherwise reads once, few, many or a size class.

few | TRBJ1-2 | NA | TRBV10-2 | CASSDRPTNYGYTF | TGCGCCAGCAGTGATCGGCCAACTAACTATGGCTACACCTTC
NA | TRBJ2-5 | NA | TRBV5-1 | CASSLDPQEQETQYF | TGCGCCAGCAGCTTGGACCCCCAGGAGCAAGAGACCCAGTACTTC
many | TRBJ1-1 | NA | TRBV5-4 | CASSLEVGWGTEAFF | TGTGCCAGCAGCTTGGAGGTGGGATGGGGCACTGAAGCTTTCTTT
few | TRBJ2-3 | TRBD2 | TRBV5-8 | CASSLPPSGGRTDTQYF | TGTGCCAGCAGCTTGCCTCCTAGCGGGGGACGCACAGATACGCAGTATTTT
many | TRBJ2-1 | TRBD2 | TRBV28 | CASSPPGTSKPEQFF | TGTGCCAGCAGTCCCCCCGGGACTAGCAAACCCGAGCAGTTCTTC
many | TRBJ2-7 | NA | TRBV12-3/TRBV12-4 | CASSSGTRGEQYF | TGTGCCAGCAGTTCGGGGACGAGAGGCGAGCAGTACTTC
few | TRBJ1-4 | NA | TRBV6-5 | CASSYSQGGDNEKLFF | TGTGCCAGCAGTTACTCACAGGGTGGGGATAATGAAAAACTGTTTTTT
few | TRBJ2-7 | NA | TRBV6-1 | CASSEWKGAYEQYF | TGTGCCAGCAGTGAATGGAAAGGGGCCTACGAGCAGTACTTC
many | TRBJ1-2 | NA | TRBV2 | CASSHSPRGYGYTF | TGTGCCAGCTCTCACTCCCCACGGGGGTATGGCTACACCTTC
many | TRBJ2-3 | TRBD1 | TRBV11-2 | CASSLWTGGTFTSTDTQYF | TGTGCCAGCAGCTTATGGACAGGGGGCACCTTTACTAGCACAGATACGCAGTATTTT
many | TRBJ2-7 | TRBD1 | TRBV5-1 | CASSLAFEDRAYEQYF | TGCGCCAGCAGCTTGGCATTTGAGGACAGGGCCTACGAGCAGTACTTC
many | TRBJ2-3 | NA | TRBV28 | CASSQPGARGFTDTQYF | TGTGCCAGCAGTCAACCAGGGGCCAGGGGTTTCACAGATACGCAGTATTTT
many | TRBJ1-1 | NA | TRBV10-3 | CAISESRRGTEAFF | TGTGCCATCAGTGAGTCGAGGAGGGGCACTGAAGCTTTCTTT
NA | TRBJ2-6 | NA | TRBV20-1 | CSARQTGANVLTF | TGCAGTGCTAGACAGACTGGGGCCAACGTCCTGACTTTC
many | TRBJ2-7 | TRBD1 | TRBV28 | CALKAGTEPYEQYF | TGTGCCCTTAAAGCCGGGACAGAGCCCTACGAGCAGTACTTC
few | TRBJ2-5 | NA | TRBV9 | CASSVGGLGQETQYF | TGTGCCAGCAGCGTAGGAGGTTTGGGTCAGGAGACCCAGTACTTC
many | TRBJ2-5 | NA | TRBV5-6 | CASSLRWDQETQYF | TGTGCCAGCAGCTTGCGGTGGGACCAAGAGACCCAGTACTTC
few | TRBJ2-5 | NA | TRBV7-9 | CASSLDFLGARYQETQYF | TGTGCCAGCAGCTTAGATTTTCTGGGGGCGAGGTACCAAGAGACCCAGTACTTC
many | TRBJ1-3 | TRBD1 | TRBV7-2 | CAGTGAGNTIYF | TGTGCCGGAACAGGGGCTGGAAACACCATATATTTT
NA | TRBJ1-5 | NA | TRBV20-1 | CSAHGLRNQPQHF | TGCAGTGCTCACGGACTCCGCAATCAGCCCCAGCATTTT
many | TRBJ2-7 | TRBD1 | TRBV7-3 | CASSSRTGSSYEQYF | TGTGCCAGCAGCTCCCGGACAGGGTCCTCCTACGAGCAGTACTTC
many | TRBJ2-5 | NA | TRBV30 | CAWSRRRETQYF | TGTGCCTGGAGTCGGCGTAGAGAGACCCAGTACTTC
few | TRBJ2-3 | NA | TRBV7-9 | CASSPTTGEGTDTQYF | TGTGCCAGCAGCCCCACTACAGGGGAGGGCACAGATACGCAGTATTTT
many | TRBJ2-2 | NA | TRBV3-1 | CASSHRTGELFF | TGTGCCAGCAGCCACCGAACCGGGGAGCTGTTTTTT
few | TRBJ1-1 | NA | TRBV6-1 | CASSRDLLNTEAFF | TGTGCCAGCAGCCGGGACCTTTTGAACACTGAAGCTTTCTTT
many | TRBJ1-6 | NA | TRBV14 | CASSQNRVRNSPLHF | TGTGCCAGCAGCCAAAACAGGGTGAGGAATTCACCCCTCCACTTT
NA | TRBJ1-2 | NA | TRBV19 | CATRNRLFNYGYTF | TGTGCCACCCGGAACAGACTTTTTAACTATGGCTACACCTTC
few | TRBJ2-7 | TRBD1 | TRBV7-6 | CASSLGSGQDAYEQYF | TGTGCCAGCAGCTTGGGGTCTGGACAGGATGCCTACGAGCAGTACTTC
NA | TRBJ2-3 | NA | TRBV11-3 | CASSPDVGTDTQYF | TGTGCCAGCAGCCCCGACGTTGGCACAGATACGCAGTATTTT
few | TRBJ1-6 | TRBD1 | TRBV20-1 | CSARAARGRSPLHF | TGCAGTGCTAGAGCAGCCAGGGGGCGTTCACCCCTCCACTTT
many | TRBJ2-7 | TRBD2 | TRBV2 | CASSEAGTSGAYEQYF | TGTGCCAGCAGTGAAGCGGGGACTAGCGGGGCGTACGAGCAGTACTTC
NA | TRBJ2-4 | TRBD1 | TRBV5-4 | CASSLYPGQDSRNIQYF | TGTGCCAGCAGCTTGTATCCCGGACAGGATAGCCGGAACATTCAGTACTTC
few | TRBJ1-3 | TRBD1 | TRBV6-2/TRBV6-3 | CASSRTGGSGNTIYF | TGTGCCAGCAGTCGGACAGGGGGATCTGGAAACACCATATATTTT